Below, one TCR beta chain is given with its context. The antigen is not known. The source of the sample is a study of response to subunit inactivated influenza vaccine. V was pared by 0 bases and J by 10 bases, with 10 bases between. The CDR3 runs to 13 residues. Germline assignment: CDR1 LGHNA and CDR2 YSLEER. TCRdb called the RT-PCR reads again in MiXCR, with one record for every CDR3 protein. In the table there are over 400,000 distinct CDR3 sequences, approximately 12% of which are singletons. Findings and limits, study-wide: Few additional T cells are recruited per seasonal influenza vaccination, authors suggested.

The sequences come from PBMCs from blood, collected about 6 weeks after vaccination. This sequence originates from a middle-aged man who received an inactivated influenza vaccine. The rearrangement links TRBV4-3 to TRBJ2-1; D call uncertain. CDR3 sequence: CASSQEMAAEQFF. CDR3 coding DNA: TGCGCCAGCAGCCAAGAAATGGCAGCAGAGCAGTTCTTC.